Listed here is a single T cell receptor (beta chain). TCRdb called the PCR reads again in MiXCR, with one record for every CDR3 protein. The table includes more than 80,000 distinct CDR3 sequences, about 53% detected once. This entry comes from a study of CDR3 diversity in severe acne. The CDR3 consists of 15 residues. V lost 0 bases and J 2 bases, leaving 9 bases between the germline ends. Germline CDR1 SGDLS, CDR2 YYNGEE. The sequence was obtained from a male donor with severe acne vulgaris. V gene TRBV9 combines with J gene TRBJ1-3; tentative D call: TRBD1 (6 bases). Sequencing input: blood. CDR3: CASSVGQATGNTIYF. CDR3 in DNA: TGTGCCAGCAGCGTAGGACAGGCGACTGGAAACACCATATATTTT.